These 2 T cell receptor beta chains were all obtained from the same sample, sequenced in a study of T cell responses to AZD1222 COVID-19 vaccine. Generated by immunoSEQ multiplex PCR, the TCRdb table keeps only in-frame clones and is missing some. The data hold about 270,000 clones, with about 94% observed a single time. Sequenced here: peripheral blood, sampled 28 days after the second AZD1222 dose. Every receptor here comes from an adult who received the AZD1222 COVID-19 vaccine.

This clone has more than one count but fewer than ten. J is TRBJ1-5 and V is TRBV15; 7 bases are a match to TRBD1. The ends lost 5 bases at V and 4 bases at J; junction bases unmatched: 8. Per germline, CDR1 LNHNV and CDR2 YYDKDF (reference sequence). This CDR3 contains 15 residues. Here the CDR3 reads CATSVPNRGNQPQHF. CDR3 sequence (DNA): TGTGCCACCAGCGTACCTAACAGGGGAAATCAGCCCCAGCATTTT.

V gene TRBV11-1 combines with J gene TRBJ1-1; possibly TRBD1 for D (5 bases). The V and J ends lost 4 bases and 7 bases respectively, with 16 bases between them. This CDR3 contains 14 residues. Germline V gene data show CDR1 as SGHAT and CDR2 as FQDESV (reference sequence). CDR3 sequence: CASSYRRGSGEAFF. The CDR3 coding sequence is TGTGCCAGCAGCTATCGGAGGGGATCCGGTGAAGCTTTCTTT. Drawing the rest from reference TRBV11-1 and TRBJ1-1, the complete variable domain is EAEVAQSPRYKITEKSQAVAFWCDPISGHATLYWYRQILGQGPELLVQFQDESVVDDSQLPKDRFSAERLKGVDSTLKIQPAELGDSAMYLCASSYRRGSGEAFFGQGTRLTVV.